This TCR beta chain stems from a study of cytomegalovirus exposure and HLA in healthy donors. Study-level results: In a later analysis, TCR beta V- and J-gene trimming was associated with a missense DCLRE1C variant. The investigators catalogued some 150 TCR beta chains as cytomegalovirus-associated.

With regard to this clone: Its matching antigen is unknown.

V dropped 7 bases and J dropped 5 bases, with 12 bases sitting between them. The CDR3 extends over 12 amino acids. The germline gives CDR1 SQVTM, CDR2 ANQGSEA. Primers: 60 Vbeta forward and 13 Jbeta reverse. The protocol was immunoSEQ multiplex PCR, while the TCRdb copy is restricted to in-frame clones and leaves out a portion. The table lists about 72,000 clones, 60% to 75% of them singletons. Though nominally healthy at sampling, donors likely had unrecorded immune exposures. What was sequenced was PBMCs. The receptor comes from a man between 35 and 55 years old in good health and CMV-seropositive. This sequence joins TRBV29-1 and TRBJ2-4; TRBD1 is a possible D gene (6 bases). DNA of the CDR3: TGCAGCGCCGCGACAGGAGAAAACATTCAGTACTTC. This gives the protein CSAATGENIQYF.